This T cell receptor beta chain was identified in a study of T cell repertoires in cytomegalovirus infection. The wider study: Indicated by public TCR beta signatures were CMV infection and matching HLA type.

There are many counts of this clonotype. Its target is unknown. TCRdb independently ran MiXCR on the reads; one entry per CDR3 protein. The profile covers around 70,000 distinct CDR3 sequences, with over 3.5% appearing a single time and 22% taken by the ten largest. The CDR3 is made up of 15 amino acids. Germline lookup yields CDR1 SGHTA and CDR2 FQGNSA. Germline trimming cut 4 bases from V and 3 bases from J; bases unmatched to any gene: 7. Study observations and caveats: Predominance within the ex vivo response was attributable to HLA-C-restricted CMV-specific TCR beta clonotypes. The cumulative frequency of public TCR beta families identified carriers of CMV plus the relevant HLA.

The receptor comes from a human donor in good health (CMV status not recorded). Some clones in this sample may be carry-over from other donors' samples. The V call is TRBV7-2, the J call TRBJ1-2; 8 bases align to TRBD1. Sequences were obtained from PBMCs. This CDR3 is CASSSTRGRDYGYTF. The CDR3 DNA follows: TGTGCCAGCAGCTCTACCAGGGGGCGCGACTATGGCTACACCTTC.